This T cell receptor beta chain was observed in a study of cytomegalovirus exposure and HLA in healthy donors. In the PCR, 60 Vbeta and 13 Jbeta primers were used. Assay used: immunoSEQ multiplex PCR; TCRdb lists only in-frame clones, some missing. The table lists more than 25,000 clones, 62% of them singletons. CDR1 and CDR2 from the germline V gene are MNHEY and SVGAGI. Unmatched junction bases numbered 6, after V lost 6 bases and J lost 3 bases. The CDR3 is 15 residues long. The sample consisted of PBMCs. This chain connects TRBV6-5 to TRBJ1-5, with 9 bases matching TRBD1. This sequence was found in a male donor in good health and CMV-seropositive. Here the CDR3 DNA reads TGTGCCAGCAGAGCCGGGACAGGGATCAATCAGCCCCAGCATTTT. Its translation is CASRAGTGINQPQHF.